The clone carrying this T cell receptor (beta chain) has only a few counts. The data derive from a study of blood T cell repertoires in COVID-19. This CDR3 contains 16 residues. With V trimmed by 0 bases and J by 8 bases, 8 bases remained unmatched. Germline lookup yields CDR1 LGHNA and CDR2 YSLEER. How the authors handled the data: Counts of nucleated cells, estimated from reference gene primer amplification, were obtained. Sequenced by immunoSEQ multiplex PCR; TCRdb stores in-frame clones only, minus some. V and J calls and clone size are those listed in that table; D and trimming were worked out from the DNA. The profile shows around 80,000 clones, more than 65% of them singletons.

Source material: peripheral blood. The sequence was collected from a woman of 80 years or more with active or convalescent COVID-19. The chain couples TRBV4-3 to TRBJ2-4, with 9 nucleotides matching TRBD1. The CDR3 nucleotides are TGCGCCAGCAGCCAAGACAACACACAGGGGGCAGACATTCAGTACTTC. Encoded protein: CASSQDNTQGADIQYF.